This TCR beta chain originates from a study of CD8+ T cells in alopecia areata. Described treatment: oral pan-JAK inhibitor, 5-10 mg twice daily. The ends were cut back, 4 bases at V and 3 bases at J, with 16 bases in the middle. Germline V gives CDR1 SGHRS, CDR2 YFSETQ. The CDR3 length is 15 residues. Sequencing templates came from extracted RNA that was reverse transcribed into cDNA. Only in-frame clones appear in the TCRdb table, and some are missing; sequencing was by immunoSEQ multiplex PCR. Of around 190,000 clones listed, 55% to 70% are singletons. This clone was seen only a few times. The input for sequencing was CD4+ T cells sorted from blood, taken at week 4, from a patient treated with tofacitinib. The V call is TRBV5-1, the J call TRBJ1-1; D is undetermined. The sequence was collected from a human donor with alopecia areata. This CDR3 is CASSANNLRDTEAFF. The CDR3 DNA reads TGCGCCAGCAGCGCAAACAACCTCCGCGACACTGAAGCTTTCTTT.